These 14 T cell receptor beta chains were all obtained from the same sample, sequenced in a study of T cells after yellow fever vaccination (dated by TCRdb to between 2019 and 2020). The treatment or condition label of this sample denotes: live attenuated yellow fever vaccine strain. The library was made by 5' RACE. Reads for this sample came from an Illumina HiSeq 2500. TCRdb reanalyzed the raw reads on its own, using fastp at Q25 for trimming and MiXCR for clone calling, and kept in-frame beta chains. One record per CDR3 amino acid sequence lists the most common genes and DNA. For this sample there are 620,000 or so distinct CDR3 sequences; about 12% appear just once. About 15% of the sample lies in the top ten. The sequences come from PBMCs, collected on the day of the yellow fever booster vaccination. The receptors originated from a man younger than 45 who received the YFV17D yellow fever vaccine.

In its sample, this clonotype was seen a few times. This chain uses TRBV18 with TRBJ2-4; D ambiguous. Germline V gives CDR1 KGHSH, CDR2 LQKENI. V gave up 0 bases and J gave up 2 bases, with 14 bases separating them. The CDR3 contains 17 residues. CDR3 nucleotide sequence: TGTGCCAGCTCACCACCGGGAATCGGCCCTACCAAAAACATTCAGTACTTC. This encodes CASSPPGIGPTKNIQYF.

To note about this clonotype: At one end the junction does not follow the germline gene, possibly because of a read error. This rearrangement joins TRBV14 to TRBJ2-7; no reliable D call. The germline gives CDR1 SGHDN, CDR2 FVKESK. This CDR3 is built from 13 residues. This CDR3 is CASSQDLNNEQYF. The CDR3 DNA reads as TGTGCCAGCAGCCAAGATTTAAATAACGAACAGTACTTC.

This clonotype was seen more than once but under ten times. The gene calls are TRBV27 and TRBJ2-7; D call uncertain. The CDR3 contains 13 residues. V lost 6 bases, J lost 5 bases, and 14 bases lay in between. Germline CDR1 reads MNHEY; CDR2 reads SMNVEV (reference sequence). This CDR3 is CASRGTSLHEQYF. The CDR3 region has the DNA TGTGCCAGCAGGGGTACGAGCCTTCACGAGCAGTACTTC.

The chain uses TRBV20-1 and TRBJ2-1, with TRBD2 identical over 7 bases. CDR3 length: 13 amino acids. Trimming at V came to 5 bases and at J to 6 bases, leaving 7 bases not matched to a gene. Germline-derived CDR1 and CDR2 are DFQATT and SNEGSKA (reference sequence). In nucleotides, the CDR3 is TGCAGTGCTGCGGGGGACTCATTCAATGAGCAGTTCTTC. The encoded protein is CSAAGDSFNEQFF.

Only a few counts were recorded for this clonotype. Written as DNA, the CDR3 is TGTGCCAGCAGCCTAACGGGGAGGGCAGCTAGCACAGATACGCAGTATTTT. It yields the protein CASSLTGRAASTDTQYF. The chain joins TRBV9 to TRBJ2-3; 7 bases are shared with TRBD2. CDR3 length equals 17 residues. Germline V gene sequence: CDR1 SGDLS, CDR2 YYNGEE. J was trimmed by 0 bases and V by 4 bases; bases with no gene match: 11.

This clonotype was counted between two and nine times. This chain links TRBV12-3 or TRBV12-4 with TRBJ2-7; 8 nucleotides align to TRBD1. The CDR3 sequence is 17 residues long. After removal of 6 bases from V and 4 bases from J, the junction contained 17 bases not matched to a gene. CDR3 DNA sequence: TGTGCCAGCAGCTCCCCTCTAGGGACAGGTAAAAGATACGAGCAGTACTTC. Protein: CASSSPLGTGKRYEQYF.

This clonotype was observed a few times. This sequence joins TRBV5-5 and TRBJ2-5; 7 bases fit TRBD1. The germline gives CDR1 SGHKS, CDR2 YYEKEE (reference sequence). V lost 4 bases to trimming and J lost 7 bases; unmatched junction nucleotides: 13. The CDR3 is 15 amino acids. The CDR3 loop is CASSPRDSSSGTQYF. The CDR3 DNA reads as TGTGCCAGCAGCCCACGGGACAGTAGTTCAGGGACCCAGTACTTC.

The gene calls are TRBV29-1 and TRBJ1-1, with TRBD1 as a possible D gene (6 bases). Germline CDR1 and CDR2: SQVTM and ANQGSEA. The CDR3 has 13 residues. Trimming stripped 6 bases from V and 1 base from J, with 12 bases between. DNA of the CDR3: TGCAGCGTAGCCGGGACAAGGAACACTGAAGCTTTCTTT. Translated, it gives CSVAGTRNTEAFF.

This chain links TRBV15 with TRBJ1-5, with TRBD1 as a possible D gene (5 bases). This CDR3 has 14 amino acids. Germline V gives CDR1 LNHNV, CDR2 YYDKDF (reference sequence). Trimming stripped 1 base from V and 10 bases from J, with 14 bases between. As DNA, the CDR3 is TGTGCCACCAGCAGAGCAGGGCCGTTGGGTCCCCAGCATTTT. Translated: CATSRAGPLGPQHF.

The genes are TRBV2 and TRBJ2-7, with 8 bases identical to TRBD2. Germline V CDR1 and CDR2: SNHLY, FYNNEI. Trimming took 4 bases from V and 8 from J; bases not matched to a gene: 1. The CDR3 length is 11 residues. CDR3: CASSGGGKQYF. The CDR3 DNA follows: TGTGCCAGCAGTGGCGGGGGGAAGCAGTACTTC.

This chain links TRBV5-1 with TRBJ1-1; D gene uncertain. The CDR3 has 16 residues. The V end was cut by 4 bases, the J end by 0 bases, with 16 bases between. Germline V CDR1 and CDR2: SGHRS, YFSETQ. CDR3 amino acids: CASSLQPHPMNTEAFF. The CDR3 nucleotides are TGCGCCAGCAGCCTCCAGCCTCATCCTATGAACACTGAAGCTTTCTTT.

This clonotype was observed a handful of times. V usage is TRBV5-4 and J usage is TRBJ2-6, with a possible D match to TRBD1 (6 bases). Trimming left V 5 bases short and J 3 bases short, with 15 bases between. The CDR3 contains 16 residues. Per the germline V gene, CDR1 is SGHNT and CDR2 is YYREEE (reference sequence). The CDR3 sequence is CASRGLRGDGANVLTF. CDR3 nucleotides: TGTGCCAGCAGGGGTCTCAGGGGCGATGGGGCCAACGTCCTGACTTTC.

The V gene is TRBV5-1, the J gene TRBJ2-7; D is perhaps TRBD1 (5 bases). Trimming took 2 bases from V and 5 from J, leaving 11 bases between them. This CDR3 comprises 13 residues. From germline, CDR1 is SGHRS and CDR2 YFSETQ. As DNA, the CDR3 is TGCGCCAGCAGCTTAGGGGTGACTGACGAGCAGTACTTC. This encodes CASSLGVTDEQYF. Full variable domain (rest looked up from reference TRBV5-1 and TRBJ2-7): KAGVTQTPRYLIKTRGQQVTLSCSPISGHRSVSWYQQTPGQGLQFLFEYFSETQRNKGNFPGRFSGRQFSNSRSEMNVSTLELGDSALYLCASSLGVTDEQYFGPGTRLTVT.

The CDR3 region is CSVTRTSGSETQYF. CDR3 DNA: TGCAGCGTAACACGGACTAGCGGGAGTGAGACCCAGTACTTC. V is TRBV29-1 and J is TRBJ2-5, with 13 positions matching TRBD2. The V gene's germline CDR1 is SQVTM and CDR2 ANQGSEA. Germline trimming cut 6 bases from V and 5 bases from J; bases unmatched to any gene: 6. This CDR3 has 14 residues.